This T cell receptor beta chain was identified in a study of blood T cells in healthy people across ages. Sample-barcoded 5' priming and a J-beta primer mix drove a second PCR of roughly 6 to 12 cycles. One entry per CDR3 protein, called by TCRdb with MiXCR from the 5' RACE reads. The data hold nearly 800,000 distinct CDR3 sequences, with approximately 25% observed a single time. Approximately 9 milliliters was the volume of peripheral blood drawn from each donor. Per individual sample, total RNA of at least 5 micrograms was extracted. V was clipped by 1 base and J by 5 bases, with 11 bases between them. The germline gives CDR1 LNHNV, CDR2 YYDKDF (reference sequence). The CDR3 spans 15 residues. This sample also appeared in a second study, on T cells of mothers and their children. Turning to that study: No clones detected were persistent microchimeric T cell clones.

The TCR comes from a boy aged 5-17 years in good health. This rearrangement joins TRBV15 to TRBJ1-4; TRBD1 is a possible D gene (5 bases). The sequenced sample consisted of blood. CDR3 region: CATSRAGKGNEKLFF. The DNA of the CDR3 is TGTGCCACCAGCAGAGCAGGGAAAGGGAATGAAAAACTGTTTTTT.